The 14 T cell receptor beta chains below were found in one sample sequenced in a study of blood T cells in healthy people across ages. A sample-barcoded 5' primer and a J-beta primer mix were used in a second PCR of roughly 6 to 11 cycles. Each CDR3 protein is one row after TCRdb ran MiXCR on the 5' RACE reads. This sample carries 1.2 million to 1.5 million distinct CDR3 sequences, roughly 40% of them seen once, and the ten largest clones take roughly 8.2%. Sequences were obtained from blood. All receptors derive from a woman between 18 and 29 years old in good health.

This clonotype has a handful of counts. The V and J genes are TRBV29-1 and TRBJ2-5, with D unclear. Deletions cut 4 bases from V and 4 bases from J, with 10 bases between. This CDR3 is built from 12 residues. Germline values: CDR1 SQVTM, CDR2 ANQGSEA. The CDR3 loop reads CSVGRNGETQYF. CDR3 DNA: TGCAGCGTTGGAAGGAACGGAGAGACCCAGTACTTC.

The rearrangement uses TRBV20-1 and TRBJ2-7, with TRBD1 identical over 8 bases. Germline V gene sequence: CDR1 DFQATT, CDR2 SNEGSKA (reference sequence). V lost 1 base, J lost 7 bases, and 18 bases stayed unmatched. The CDR3 is 17 amino acids. CDR3 bases: TGCAGTGCTAGAGGTTTGAGGCCAGGGGGCGAGGGCTATGAGCAGTACTTC. This translates into CSARGLRPGGEGYEQYF.

In its sample, this clonotype was seen a few times. The V call is TRBV5-1, the J call TRBJ2-5, with TRBD2 as a possible D gene (6 bases). Per germline, CDR1 SGHRS and CDR2 YFSETQ. The CDR3 spans 16 residues. V lost 4 bases and J lost 7, with 23 bases in between. The CDR3 reads CASSAQPTGGMGTQYF. The CDR3 bases are TGCGCCAGCAGCGCCCAACCAACCGGAGGGATGGGGACCCAGTACTTC. The whole variable domain, filled in from reference TRBV5-1 and TRBJ2-5, reads KAGVTQTPRYLIKTRGQQVTLSCSPISGHRSVSWYQQTPGQGLQFLFEYFSETQRNKGNFPGRFSGRQFSNSRSEMNVSTLELGDSALYLCASSAQPTGGMGTQYFGPGTRLLVL.

The CDR3 sequence is CSASSGTDYEQYF. The CDR3 DNA reads TGCAGTGCCTCCTCCGGGACAGACTACGAGCAGTACTTC. The genes are TRBV20-1 and TRBJ2-7; 7 bases are shared with TRBD1. The CDR3 has 13 residues. Trimming took 6 bases from V and 3 from J; bases not matched to a gene: 8. Germline lookup yields CDR1 DFQATT and CDR2 SNEGSKA (reference sequence).

V usage is TRBV4-2 and J usage is TRBJ1-5; 8 bases fit TRBD1. The germline V gene encodes CDR1 LGHNA and CDR2 YNFKEQ. This CDR3 region has 16 residues. The trim removed 0 bases at V and 6 bases at J, leaving 7 bases unmatched. CDR3: CASSQEGQGARQPQHF. The CDR3 DNA is TGTGCCAGCAGCCAAGAGGGGCAGGGGGCACGTCAGCCCCAGCATTTT.

On this clonotype: No conserved phenylalanine or tryptophan is present at the end of the CDR3, so a read error is the likely explanation. V usage is TRBV28 and J usage is TRBJ2-1; D remains ambiguous. Germline assignment: CDR1 MDHEN and CDR2 SYDVKM. The CDR3 extends over 13 amino acids. The V end was cut by 7 bases, the J end by 0 bases, with 7 bases between. CDR3 in DNA: TGTGCCAGCATCCCAAGCTCCTACAATGAGCAGTTCTAC. Its translation: CASIPSSYNEQFY.

The V and J genes are TRBV6-1 and TRBJ1-1; D unresolved. The CDR3 length is 15 residues. CDR1 and CDR2 (germline): MNHNS, SASEGT. V was trimmed by 4 bases and J by 5 bases, leaving 17 bases between them. The CDR3 DNA reads as TGTGCCAGCAGTGGACGAAAGGGAGGTGGGACTGAAGCTTTCTTT. This gives the protein CASSGRKGGGTEAFF.

The genes are TRBV21-1 and TRBJ1-6; the table names TRBD1, a call not compared with the DNA. TRBV21-1 is tagged as a pseudogene. The length of the CDR3 is 15 residues. Here the CDR3 reads CASTHTGLGNSPLHF. The CDR3 nucleotides are TGTGCCAGCACCCACACAGGGTTAGGCAATTCACCCCTCCACTTT.

This clonotype was counted between two and nine times. The chain employs TRBV7-8 and TRBJ2-1; the D gene could be TRBD1 or TRBD2 (5 bases each). This CDR3 region has 15 residues. The V and J ends lost 7 bases and 5 bases respectively, with 18 bases between them. Germline assignment: CDR1 SGHVS and CDR2 FQNEAQ. The CDR3: CASTWLLGTHNEQFF. The CDR3 DNA reads as TGTGCCAGCACCTGGCTGCTAGGGACGCACAATGAGCAGTTCTTC.

This clonotype was recorded at least ten times. V is TRBV7-3 and J is TRBJ2-1, with a weak D call TRBD2 (5 bases). The germline V gene encodes CDR1 SGHTA and CDR2 FQGTGA. This CDR3 is built from 15 residues. Trimming shortened V by 0 bases and J by 0 bases, and 6 bases separated the two germline ends. CDR3 protein: CASSLTGDSYNEQFF. The CDR3 DNA reads TGTGCCAGCAGCTTAACCGGGGACTCCTACAATGAGCAGTTCTTC.

In its sample, this clonotype was seen a few times. The chain employs TRBV7-9 and TRBJ2-1; TRBD1 matches at 9 bases. Trimming cost V 5 bases and J 10 bases; bases outside gene matches: 9. CDR3 length: 14 residues. From germline, CDR1 is SEHNR and CDR2 FQNEAQ (reference sequence). Written as DNA, the CDR3 is TGTGCCAGCAGCGCCCGGGACAGGGAGAGAGAGCAGTTCTTC. Encoded protein: CASSARDREREQFF.

The chain uses TRBV2 and TRBJ2-5; tentatively, D is TRBD1 (5 bases). V shed 6 bases and J shed 4 bases, with 12 bases lying between them. The CDR3 runs to 13 residues. In germline, CDR1 is SNHLY, CDR2 FYNNEI. CDR3 residues: CASRAAGLETQYF. CDR3 nucleotides: TGTGCCAGCAGGGCGGCAGGGCTAGAGACCCAGTACTTC.

This clonotype was seen more than once but under ten times. The chain employs TRBV7-2 and TRBJ2-2; possibly TRBD2 for D (5 bases). The CDR3 totals 15 residues. From germline, CDR1 is SGHTA and CDR2 FQGNSA. Trimming stripped 4 bases from V and 2 bases from J, with 11 bases between. CDR3 protein: CASSYWTDNTGELFF. The CDR3 bases are TGTGCCAGCAGCTATTGGACTGACAACACCGGGGAGCTGTTTTTT.

This sequence joins TRBV4-2 and TRBJ2-3, with D perhaps matching TRBD1 (5 bases). The CDR3 contains 14 residues. Trimming removed 1 base at V and 6 bases at J, with 11 bases between. CDR1 is LGHNA and CDR2 is YNFKEQ in the germline V gene. For the CDR3, the DNA is TGTGCCAGCAGCCAAGGACAGCCCGCTGATACGCAGTATTTT. It translates to CASSQGQPADTQYF.